Listed here are 9 T cell receptor beta chains from one sample, sequenced in a study of type 1 regulatory T cells. In TCRdb, the reads were re-called with MiXCR into one record per CDR3 protein. The sample lists 20,000 to 25,000 distinct CDR3 sequences, just under 75% seen once, with 13% to 15% in the top ten. These receptors' targets are unknown. Input material: cultured T cells, either the whole culture or a sorted T cell fraction (not recorded which). Sample subset: Tr1-enriched cell product generated in vitro against host alloantigens. The receptors here all came from a human donor in good health.

This clonotype was counted a few times. The chain joins TRBV6-5 to TRBJ2-7; 10 bases are a match to TRBD1. This CDR3 region has 14 residues. Losses at the gene ends were 5 bases for V and 3 bases for J; bases not matched to a gene: 4. Germline CDR1 reads MNHEY; CDR2 reads SVGAGI. The CDR3 here is CASSGTGVVYEQYF. CDR3 sequence (DNA): TGTGCCAGCAGTGGGACAGGGGTGGTCTACGAGCAGTACTTC.

This clonotype occurred once. This chain joins TRBV5-4 and TRBJ2-1; TRBD1 is a possible D gene (5 bases). Deletions cut 4 bases from V and 4 bases from J, with 9 bases between. Germline CDR1 SGHNT, CDR2 YYREEE (reference sequence). The CDR3 runs 13 residues. CDR3 nucleotide sequence: TGTGCCAGCAGCACCGACAGTTACAATGAGCAGTTCTTC. Amino acid sequence: CASSTDSYNEQFF.

This clonotype has just a few counts. The rearrangement uses TRBV5-1 and TRBJ2-5; possibly TRBD2 for D (6 bases). CDR3 length: 15 residues. V shed 3 bases and J shed 1 base, with 13 bases lying between them. Germline V gene sequence: CDR1 SGHRS, CDR2 YFSETQ. This chain's CDR3 is CASSYRDSVQETQYF. The CDR3 nucleotides read TGCGCCAGCAGCTACCGGGACTCGGTCCAAGAGACCCAGTACTTC.

The V call is TRBV20-1, the J call TRBJ2-5; 7 bases are shared with TRBD1. The germline V gene has CDR1 DFQATT and CDR2 SNEGSKA (reference sequence). Unmatched junction bases numbered 11, after V lost 6 bases and J lost 1 base. The CDR3 contains 15 residues. This chain's CDR3 is CSATDRVRVQETQYF. The DNA of the CDR3 is TGCAGTGCCACCGACAGGGTAAGGGTCCAAGAGACCCAGTACTTC.

This clonotype appeared once. The rearrangement uses TRBV6-1 and TRBJ1-1; 11 bases fit TRBD1. The CDR3 extends over 17 amino acids. From germline, CDR1 is MNHNS and CDR2 SASEGT. V lost 3 bases and J lost 0; bases outside the gene matches: 6. DNA of the CDR3: TGTGCCAGCAGTGACGATTGGGACAGGGGGTTGAACACTGAAGCTTTCTTT. This gives the protein CASSDDWDRGLNTEAFF.

The chain couples TRBV20-1 to TRBJ1-2, with D possibly TRBD1 on 5 matching bases. The CDR3 covers 16 residues. Germline V lookup: CDR1 DFQATT, CDR2 SNEGSKA (reference sequence). Trimming shortened V by 0 bases and J by 5 bases, and 19 bases separated the two germline ends. The CDR3 DNA reads TGCAGTGCTAGAGACAGGGTTCAGCTTTTAGGTTATGGCTACACCTTC. Residues: CSARDRVQLLGYGYTF.

This clonotype ranks as medium-sized. This chain links TRBV7-9 with TRBJ2-2; possible D gene TRBD1, 6 bases. CDR1 and CDR2 from the germline V gene are SEHNR and FQNEAQ (reference sequence). The germline V and J ends were trimmed by 6 bases and 4 bases, with 12 bases remaining between them. This CDR3 has 14 residues. The CDR3 region is CASRQGVGTGELFF. CDR3 coding DNA: TGTGCCAGCAGACAGGGTGTCGGCACCGGGGAGCTGTTTTTT.

The V gene is TRBV6-5, the J gene TRBJ1-2; D call uncertain. The CDR3 covers 11 residues. V lost 11 bases and J lost 3, with 10 bases in between. Germline V gives CDR1 MNHEY, CDR2 SVGAGI. The CDR3 is CAAGWYYGYTF. Here the CDR3 DNA reads TGTGCCGCCGGTTGGTACTATGGCTACACCTTC.

The genes are TRBV2 and TRBJ2-7; D gene uncertain. The CDR3 is made up of 14 amino acids. Per the germline V gene, CDR1 is SNHLY and CDR2 is FYNNEI. V dropped 3 bases and J dropped 2 bases, with 11 bases sitting between them. For the CDR3, the DNA is TGTGCCAGCAGTGATGTGTTACGCACCTACGAGCAGTACTTC. Its translation: CASSDVLRTYEQYF. Full variable domain (remainder filled in from reference TRBV2 and TRBJ2-7): EPEVTQTPSHQVTQMGQEVILRCVPISNHLYFYWYRQILGQKVEFLVSFYNNEISEKSEIFDDQFSVERPDGSNFTLKIRSTKLEDSAMYFCASSDVLRTYEQYFGPGTRLTVT.